These 27 T cell receptor beta chains were all obtained from the same sample, sequenced in a study of technical replicates of blood from a handful of donors. Assay used: immunoSEQ multiplex PCR; TCRdb lists only in-frame clones, some missing. This table has about 94,000 clones, nearly 97% appearing once. The sample was T cells isolated from PBMCs. These receptors originate from a human donor in good health.

The chain links TRBV19 to TRBJ2-7; 9 nucleotides agree with TRBD1. In germline, CDR1 is LNHDA, CDR2 SQIVND (reference sequence). The CDR3 has 14 amino acids. Trimming removed 10 bases from V and 2 bases from J; junction bases left unmatched: 9. CDR3 residues: CATSRDRATYEQYF. CDR3 nucleotide sequence: TGTGCCACGAGTCGGGACAGGGCTACCTACGAGCAGTACTTC.

The V gene is TRBV7-9, the J gene TRBJ2-5, with D possibly matching TRBD1 (7 bases). CDR3 length: 16 residues. V was cut by 1 base and J by 1 base, with 13 bases left in between. CDR1 and CDR2 (germline): SEHNR, FQNEAQ (reference sequence). The CDR3 sequence is CASSLGPGGFQETQYF. CDR3 bases: TGTGCCAGCAGCTTAGGCCCAGGGGGGTTCCAAGAGACCCAGTACTTC.

This clone occurred once. The chain carries TRBV21-1 and TRBJ2-3; TRBD1 is the table's D call, not checked against the DNA. TRBV21-1 is described as a pseudogene. CDR3 size: 16 residues. This chain's CDR3 is CASSKPITGLTDTQYF. The CDR3 nucleotides read TGTGCCAGCAGCAAACCAATAACAGGGCTTACAGATACGCAGTATTTT.

The rearrangement joins TRBV5-1 to TRBJ1-1; D possibly corresponds to TRBD1 (5 bases). Trimming stripped 0 bases from V and 6 bases from J, with 9 bases between. CDR1 and CDR2 from the germline V gene are SGHRS and YFSETQ. The CDR3 is 13 residues long. CDR3 bases: TGCGCCAGCAGCTTGGTGGGGCTGGCTGAAGCTTTCTTT. This codes for CASSLVGLAEAFF.

The J gene is TRBJ2-7, the V gene TRBV19; 8 bases map to TRBD1. Germline CDR1 LNHDA, CDR2 SQIVND (reference sequence). The CDR3 spans 13 residues. V lost 5 bases to trimming and J lost 7 bases; unmatched junction nucleotides: 7. The CDR3 region is CASSAGQGREQYF. CDR3 nucleotide sequence: TGTGCCAGTAGTGCAGGACAGGGTCGTGAGCAGTACTTC.

The chain couples TRBV2 to TRBJ2-5; 7 bases fit TRBD1. Trimming removed 6 bases from V and 7 bases from J; junction bases left unmatched: 14. The CDR3 loop spans 15 amino acids. CDR1 is SNHLY, CDR2 FYNNEI, per germline. The CDR3 DNA follows: TGTGCCAGCAGGCAACAGGGGACGGAGGTGGGGACCCAGTACTTC. It encodes CASRQQGTEVGTQYF.

Only one count was recorded for this clone. This chain links TRBV5-1 with TRBJ2-5; 7 nucleotides agree with TRBD2. Germline lookup yields CDR1 SGHRS and CDR2 YFSETQ. There are 15 residues in the CDR3. The trim removed 4 bases at V and 0 bases at J, leaving 6 bases unmatched. CDR3 in amino acids: CASSVGGLYQETQYF. In nucleotides, the CDR3 is TGCGCCAGCAGCGTGGGAGGGTTGTACCAAGAGACCCAGTACTTC.

The rearrangement uses TRBV6-6 and TRBJ1-5; D unresolved. The length of the CDR3 is 14 residues. Deletions cut 3 bases from V and 0 bases from J, with 6 bases between. Germline loops: CDR1 MNHNY, CDR2 SVGAGI (reference sequence). CDR3 residues: CASSYLSSNQPQHF. In nucleotides, the CDR3 is TGTGCCAGCAGTTATCTATCTAGCAATCAGCCCCAGCATTTT.

The genes are TRBV15 and TRBJ2-1; 8 bases match TRBD2. With 0 bases clipped from V and 2 bases from J, the junction kept 9 bases outside the gene matches. The CDR3 length is 18 residues. Germline V gene lookup returns CDR1 LNHNV and CDR2 YYDKDF (reference sequence). DNA for the CDR3: TGTGCCACCAGCAGAGATGCCGCGGCGGGGGGTACCTACAATGAGCAGTTCTTC. Translated: CATSRDAAAGGTYNEQFF.

The CDR3 here is CSAEDSSSYEQYF. The CDR3 bases are TGCAGCGCTGAGGACTCAAGCTCCTACGAGCAGTACTTC. This chain uses TRBV29-1 with TRBJ2-7, with D tentatively TRBD2 (5 bases). This CDR3 is built from 13 residues. The V end lost 7 bases, the J end lost 0 bases, and 13 bases lay between the germline ends. CDR1 SQVTM and CDR2 ANQGSEA come from the germline V gene.

CDR3 region: CASSPHWTGMNTEAFF. For the CDR3, the DNA is TGTGCCAGCAGTCCGCACTGGACAGGGATGAACACTGAAGCTTTCTTT. The genes are TRBV27 and TRBJ1-1; 8 nucleotides line up with TRBD1. Germline lookup yields CDR1 MNHEY and CDR2 SMNVEV (reference sequence). This CDR3 contains 16 residues. The V segment lost 5 bases and the J segment 0 bases; nucleotides outside the gene matches: 8.

The chain is built from TRBV5-6 and TRBJ2-4; tentative D call: TRBD1 (6 bases). Trimming stripped 4 bases from V and 4 bases from J, with 18 bases between. The germline gives CDR1 SGHDT, CDR2 YYEEEE. The CDR3 loop spans 16 amino acids. The CDR3 is CASSGGATPGKNIQYF. The CDR3 nucleotides are TGTGCCAGCAGCGGGGGCGCTACTCCAGGGAAAAACATTCAGTACTTC.

This clone was recorded once. This sequence joins TRBV11-2 and TRBJ1-1, with TRBD1 matching 9 bases. Trimming at V came to 5 bases and at J to 4 bases, leaving 8 bases not matched to a gene. The CDR3 spans 15 residues. Per germline, CDR1 SGHAT and CDR2 FQNNGV. CDR3 in DNA: TGTGCCAGCAGCCTTAAACAGGGGGCGCCCACTGAAGCTTTCTTT. Its protein is CASSLKQGAPTEAFF.

This rearrangement joins TRBV18 to TRBJ1-4, with 7 bases lining up with TRBD1. The germline CDR1 and CDR2 sequences are KGHSH and LQKENI. Trimming took 2 bases from V and 6 from J; bases not matched to a gene: 6. The CDR3 contains 15 residues. Here the CDR3 DNA reads TGTGCCAGCTCACCATCTCTGACAGGGCATGAAAAACTGTTTTTT. Protein product: CASSPSLTGHEKLFF.

The chain carries TRBV28 and TRBJ2-7; a possible D gene is TRBD1 (6 bases). CDR3 length equals 16 residues. Trimming left V 3 bases short and J 3 bases short, with 18 bases between. From germline, CDR1 is MDHEN and CDR2 SYDVKM. As DNA, the CDR3 is TGTGCCAGCAGTTTCCTGGACAGCCCCTTAAACTACGAGCAGTACTTC. Protein sequence: CASSFLDSPLNYEQYF.

The V call is TRBV7-8, the J call TRBJ2-1; TRBD2 matches 8 bases. CDR1 SGHVS and CDR2 FQNEAQ come from the germline V gene. J lost 8 bases, V lost 1 base, and 16 bases had no gene match. The CDR3 is 18 amino acids. CDR3 DNA sequence: TGTGCCAGCAGCTTAGGAGCCCCCGGGAGCGGGGGTGAGGATGAGCAGTTCTTC. As protein: CASSLGAPGSGGEDEQFF.

Here the CDR3 DNA reads TGTGCCAGCAGGAGCGGGAGTATCTCGGATACGCAGTATTTT. Encoded protein: CASRSGSISDTQYF. This chain joins TRBV28 and TRBJ2-3, with 8 bases fitting TRBD2. This CDR3 has 14 amino acids. Trimming cost V 6 bases and J 6 bases; bases outside gene matches: 8. CDR1 MDHEN and CDR2 SYDVKM come from the germline V gene. Full variable domain (rest looked up from reference TRBV28 and TRBJ2-3): DVKVTQSSRYLVKRTGEKVFLECVQDMDHENMFWYRQDPGLGLRLIYFSYDVKMKEKGDIPEGYSVSREKKERFSLILESASTNQTSMYLCASRSGSISDTQYFGPGTRLTVL.

The rearrangement links TRBV9 to TRBJ2-7; 10 bases line up with TRBD1. Germline CDR1 reads SGDLS; CDR2 reads YYNGEE. CDR3 length: 16 amino acids. Unmatched junction bases numbered 10, after V lost 3 bases and J lost 4 bases. The CDR3 region is CASSGSGTGVGYEQYF. CDR3 in DNA: TGTGCCAGCAGCGGGTCCGGGACAGGGGTAGGTTACGAGCAGTACTTC.

This sequence joins TRBV9 and TRBJ2-1; TRBD2 aligns across 12 bases. The CDR3 covers 16 residues. CDR1 and CDR2 (germline): SGDLS, YYNGEE. The J segment lost 5 bases and the V segment lost 3 bases, leaving 6 bases of the junction unmatched. The DNA of the CDR3 is TGTGCCAGCAGCGCAGGACTAGCGGGGACCAACAATGAGCAGTTCTTC. Its protein product is CASSAGLAGTNNEQFF.

The chain has TRBV7-9 and TRBJ2-7; a weak D match, TRBD1 (6 bases). The CDR3 extends over 14 amino acids. CDR1 is SEHNR and CDR2 is FQNEAQ in the germline V gene (reference sequence). V was shortened by 5 bases and J by 0 bases, with 11 bases between the two germline ends. The CDR3, as DNA: TGTGCCAGCAGCCCCCGGGGACACTCCTACGAGCAGTACTTC. Protein sequence: CASSPRGHSYEQYF.

The chain employs TRBV6-1 and TRBJ2-7, with 16 bases matching TRBD2. CDR3 size: 15 residues. The germline V gene has CDR1 MNHNS and CDR2 SASEGT. The trim removed 4 bases at V and 7 bases at J, leaving 4 bases unmatched. The CDR3 protein is CASSGPGLAGGEQYF. The CDR3 DNA sequence: TGTGCCAGCAGTGGGCCGGGACTAGCGGGGGGGGAGCAGTACTTC.

The V gene is TRBV4-1, the J gene TRBJ1-1; 9 nucleotides line up with TRBD1. Trimming at V came to 4 bases and at J to 4 bases, leaving 4 bases not matched to a gene. CDR1 is MGHRA, CDR2 YSYEKL, per germline. The length of the CDR3 is 14 residues. This CDR3 is CASSLGQGTTEAFF. CDR3 nucleotide sequence: TGCGCCAGCAGCCTTGGACAGGGGACCACTGAAGCTTTCTTT.

V usage is TRBV2 and J usage is TRBJ2-7, with 7 bases aligning to TRBD1. This CDR3 region has 13 residues. Germline values: CDR1 SNHLY, CDR2 FYNNEI. V lost 6 bases to trimming and J lost 2 bases; unmatched junction nucleotides: 4. This chain's CDR3 is CASRVGQAYEQYF. In DNA, the CDR3 is TGTGCCAGCAGGGTAGGACAGGCCTACGAGCAGTACTTC.

V usage is TRBV11-2 and J usage is TRBJ2-7; D gene ambiguous. The CDR3 contains 15 residues. V was shortened by 7 bases and J by 0 bases, with 16 bases between the two germline ends. Germline V gene lookup returns CDR1 SGHAT and CDR2 FQNNGV. In DNA, the CDR3 is TGTGCCAGCACCTTGGGCCCATATCTCTCCTACGAGCAGTACTTC. Translated: CASTLGPYLSYEQYF.

This clone was found once. The V call is TRBV7-7, the J call TRBJ2-7, with TRBD1 identical over 9 bases. Germline V lookup: CDR1 SSHAT, CDR2 FNYEAQ (reference sequence). The CDR3 spans 14 residues. Germline trimming cut 5 bases from V and 5 bases from J; bases unmatched to any gene: 7. Here the CDR3 DNA reads TGTGCCAGCAGCCAGACAGGGGGGATGAACGAGCAGTACTTC. It codes for CASSQTGGMNEQYF.

The rearrangement uses TRBV7-9 and TRBJ2-4; a weak D match, TRBD1 (6 bases). This CDR3 comprises 18 residues. V was trimmed by 0 bases and J by 1 base, leaving 16 bases between them. Germline CDR1 and CDR2: SEHNR and FQNEAQ (reference sequence). In DNA, the CDR3 is TGTGCCAGCAGCTTAGCGGTTCTATCGGACAGCGCCAAAAACATTCAGTACTTC. Protein product: CASSLAVLSDSAKNIQYF.

The rearrangement joins TRBV29-1 to TRBJ2-6; 8 bases match TRBD1. The CDR3 contains 15 residues. The V segment lost 4 bases and the J segment 0 bases; nucleotides outside the gene matches: 2. Germline V gene lookup returns CDR1 SQVTM and CDR2 ANQGSEA. CDR3 nucleotide sequence: TGCAGCGTTGGGGGACAGGACTCTGGGGCCAACGTCCTGACTTTC. This sequence encodes CSVGGQDSGANVLTF.